Presented here are 10 T cell receptor beta chains from one specimen sequenced in a study of blood T cell repertoires in COVID-19. Profiled with immunoSEQ multiplex PCR; TCRdb holds only in-frame clones, not every one. The sample has over 100,000 clones, roughly 84% seen once; the top ten hold roughly 7%. The sequencing input was peripheral blood. These receptors were collected from a woman aged 45-60 years with acute or convalescent COVID-19.

This clone has only one observation. The V call is TRBV27, the J call TRBJ1-1; 7 nucleotides match TRBD1. The J segment lost 5 bases and the V segment lost 1 base, leaving 10 bases of the junction unmatched. The CDR3 is made up of 16 amino acids. The V gene's germline CDR1 is MNHEY and CDR2 SMNVEV (reference sequence). In nucleotides, the CDR3 is TGTGCCAGCAGTTTATTAGCGGGAGGGGGCCGGACTGAAGCTTTCTTT. It encodes CASSLLAGGGRTEAFF.

This clone was detected only a few times. The CDR3 reads CASSLGESQPQHF. The CDR3 DNA reads TGCGCCAGCAGCTTGGGGGAGAGTCAGCCCCAGCATTTT. The chain uses TRBV5-1 and TRBJ1-5; D unresolved. Germline CDR1 and CDR2: SGHRS and YFSETQ. V shed 0 bases and J shed 6 bases, with 7 bases lying between them. The CDR3 is 13 residues long.

The chain couples TRBV6-5 to TRBJ1-2; the D gene is possibly TRBD1 (5 bases). The CDR3 is 13 residues long. Germline CDR1 MNHEY, CDR2 SVGAGI. V gave up 6 bases and J gave up 4 bases, with 12 bases separating them. CDR3 DNA sequence: TGTGCCAGCAGCGTCAGGGATGGCTATGGCTACACCTTC. This gives the protein CASSVRDGYGYTF.

The chain recombines TRBV7-8 with TRBJ1-6; tentative D call: TRBD1 (5 bases). The CDR3 extends over 17 amino acids. Trimming pared 5 bases from V and 0 bases from J, leaving 14 bases between. Germline CDR1 SGHVS, CDR2 FQNEAQ. CDR3 bases: TGTGCCAGCAGCAGGGAAGGGGCCGGCTCCTATAATTCACCCCTCCACTTT. It yields the protein CASSREGAGSYNSPLHF.

The V call is TRBV6-5, the J call TRBJ1-2, with 8 bases lining up with TRBD1. Germline V gene sequence: CDR1 MNHEY, CDR2 SVGAGI. This CDR3 comprises 16 residues. Trimming cost V 0 bases and J 3 bases; bases outside gene matches: 6. The CDR3: CASSYSAGQGDYGYTF. The DNA of the CDR3 is TGTGCCAGCAGTTACTCGGCAGGACAGGGCGACTATGGCTACACCTTC.

The V and J genes are TRBV6-5 and TRBJ2-1; 8 bases are a match to TRBD1. The CDR3 covers 14 residues. In germline, CDR1 is MNHEY, CDR2 SVGAGI. J lost 7 bases, V lost 6 bases, and 8 bases had no gene match. The CDR3 bases are TGTGCCAGCAGCCGCCGACAGGGGTGGAATGAGCAGTTCTTC. Its protein is CASSRRQGWNEQFF.

This clone has only one observation. This chain links TRBV9 with TRBJ2-7; 7 nucleotides line up with TRBD1. From germline, CDR1 is SGDLS and CDR2 YYNGEE. The ends lost 4 bases at V and 3 bases at J; junction bases unmatched: 10. The CDR3 is 15 residues long. The CDR3 DNA sequence: TGTGCCAGCAGCCCCCGGGACAGTGGCTTCTACGAGCAGTACTTC. Protein sequence: CASSPRDSGFYEQYF. The whole variable domain, remainder taken from reference TRBV9 and TRBJ2-7, is DSGVTQTPKHLITATGQRVTLRCSPRSGDLSVYWYQQSLDQGLQFLIQYYNGEERAKGNILERFSAQQFPDLHSELNLSSLELGDSALYFCASSPRDSGFYEQYFGPGTRLTVT.

V usage is TRBV14 and J usage is TRBJ2-6; D unresolved. Germline V gives CDR1 SGHDN, CDR2 FVKESK. The germline V and J ends were trimmed by 4 bases and 1 base, with 2 bases remaining between them. The CDR3 has 13 residues. The DNA of the CDR3 is TGTGCCAGCAGCCCTTCTGGGGCCAACGTCCTGACTTTC. It translates to CASSPSGANVLTF.

The genes are TRBV11-2 and TRBJ2-3; a possible D gene is TRBD1 (6 bases). The CDR3 loop spans 15 amino acids. In germline, CDR1 is SGHAT, CDR2 FQNNGV. The V and J ends lost 5 bases and 2 bases respectively, with 14 bases between them. CDR3 region: CASSQQGFVTDTQYF. The CDR3 bases are TGTGCCAGCAGCCAACAGGGATTTGTCACAGATACGCAGTATTTT. Combining the CDR3 with reference TRBV11-2 and TRBJ2-3 gives the whole variable domain EAGVAQSPRYKIIEKRQSVAFWCNPISGHATLYWYQQILGQGPKLLIQFQNNGVVDDSQLPKDRFSAERLKGVDSTLKIQPAKLEDSAVYLCASSQQGFVTDTQYFGPGTRLTVL.

The chain links TRBV30 to TRBJ2-3; D is perhaps TRBD2 (7 bases). CDR1 is GTSNPN and CDR2 is SVGIG in the germline V gene (reference sequence). V lost 3 bases and J lost 2, with 12 bases in between. This CDR3 is 14 amino acids long. The CDR3 loop is CAWRRGGYTDTQYF. CDR3 nucleotide sequence: TGTGCCTGGAGGAGGGGGGGGTACACAGATACGCAGTATTTT.